This TCR beta chain was recorded in a study of cytotoxic CD8 clonotypes in ibrutinib-treated CLL. Measured with immunoSEQ multiplex PCR; TCRdb has only the in-frame clones, and not every one. The table includes some 47,000 clones, roughly three fifths detected once. V dropped 5 bases and J dropped 7; count of bases not matched to a gene: 6. CDR3 length: 13 amino acids. The germline V gene encodes CDR1 MNHEY and CDR2 SMNVEV (reference sequence). This clone occurred many times. The sequenced sample was PBMCs, obtained after 24 months of ibrutinib treatment. The chain is built from TRBV27 and TRBJ1-2; 8 bases are shared with TRBD1. This TCR was sampled from a human donor with chronic lymphocytic leukemia. CDR3 DNA: TGTGCCAGCAGTAAAGGACAGGGCGGTGGCTACACCTTC. Its protein is CASSKGQGGGYTF.